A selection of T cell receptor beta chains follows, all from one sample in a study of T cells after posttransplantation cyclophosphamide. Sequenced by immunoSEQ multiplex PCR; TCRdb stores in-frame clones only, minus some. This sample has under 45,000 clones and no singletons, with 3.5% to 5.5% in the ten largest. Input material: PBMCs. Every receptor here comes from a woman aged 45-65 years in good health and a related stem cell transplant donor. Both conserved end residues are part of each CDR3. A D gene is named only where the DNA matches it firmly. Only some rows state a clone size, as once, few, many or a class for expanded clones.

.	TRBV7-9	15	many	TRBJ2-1	CASSLARLRGGEQFF	TGTGCCAGCAGCTTAGCGCGTCTCAGGGGTGGTGAGCAGTTCTTC
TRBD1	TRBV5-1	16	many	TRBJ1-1	CASMGTGGGGNTEAFF	TGCGCCAGCATGGGTACAGGGGGAGGGGGAAACACTGAAGCTTTCTTT
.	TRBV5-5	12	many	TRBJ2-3	CASSLDRVAQYF	TGTGCCAGCAGCTTGGACAGGGTGGCGCAGTATTTT
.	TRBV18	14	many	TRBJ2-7	CASSPAQGRYEQYF	TGTGCCAGCTCACCTGCGCAGGGGCGATACGAGCAGTACTTC
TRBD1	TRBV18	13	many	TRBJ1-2	CASSPGTDYGYTF	TGTGCCAGCTCACCGGGGACAGACTATGGCTACACCTTC
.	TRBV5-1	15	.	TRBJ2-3	CASSFYRVNTDTQYF	TGCGCCAGCAGCTTCTACAGGGTGAATACAGATACGCAGTATTTT
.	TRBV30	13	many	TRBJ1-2	CAWSVEANYGYTF	TGTGCCTGGAGTGTCGAGGCTAACTATGGCTACACCTTC
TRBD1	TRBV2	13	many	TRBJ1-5	CASTMDRAQPQHF	TGTGCCAGCACTATGGACAGGGCGCAGCCCCAGCATTTT
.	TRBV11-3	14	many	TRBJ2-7	CASSLRSGDYEQYF	TGTGCCAGCAGCTTAAGGTCAGGGGACTACGAGCAGTACTTC
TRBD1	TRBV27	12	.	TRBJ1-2	CASRNRGGGYTF	TGTGCCAGCAGAAACAGGGGCGGTGGCTACACCTTC
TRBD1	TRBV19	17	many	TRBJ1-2	CASSRLDPGTGDYGYTF	TGTGCCAGTAGTCGCTTGGACCCCGGGACAGGGGACTATGGCTACACCTTC
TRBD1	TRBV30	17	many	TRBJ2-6	CAWAKGTGKSGANVLTF	TGTGCCTGGGCAAAAGGGACAGGGAAATCTGGGGCCAACGTCCTGACTTTC
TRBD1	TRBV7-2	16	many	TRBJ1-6	CASRPTGSSYNSPLHF	TGTGCCAGCAGACCGACAGGGAGCTCCTATAATTCACCCCTCCACTTT
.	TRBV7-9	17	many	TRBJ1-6	CASSLGTLSSYNSPLHF	TGTGCCAGCAGCCTAGGGACTCTTAGCTCCTATAATTCACCCCTCCACTTT
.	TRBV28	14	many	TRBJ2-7	CASSPQGTYYEQYF	TGTGCCAGCAGCCCCCAAGGGACTTATTACGAGCAGTACTTC
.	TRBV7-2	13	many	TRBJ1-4	CASSSGTGEKLFF	TGTGCCAGCAGCTCCGGGACTGGTGAAAAACTGTTTTTT
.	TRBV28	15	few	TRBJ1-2	CASSLLPGQTYGYTF	TGTGCCAGCAGTTTATTACCAGGGCAGACCTATGGCTACACCTTC
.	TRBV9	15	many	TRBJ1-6	CASSHPQAYNSPLHF	TGTGCCAGCAGCCACCCCCAGGCCTATAATTCACCCCTCCACTTT
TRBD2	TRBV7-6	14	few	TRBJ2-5	CASSSSGEGETQYF	TGTGCCAGCAGCTCTAGCGGGGAGGGGGAGACCCAGTACTTC
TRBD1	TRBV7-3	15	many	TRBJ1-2	CASSSGPQGRYGYTF	TGTGCCAGCAGCTCGGGCCCACAGGGGAGGTATGGCTACACCTTC
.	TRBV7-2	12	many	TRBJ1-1	CASSLRGTEAFF	TGTGCCAGCAGCTTACGCGGCACTGAAGCTTTCTTT
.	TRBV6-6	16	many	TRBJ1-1	CASSSQGWGMNTEAFF	TGTGCCAGCAGTTCTCAGGGATGGGGAATGAACACTGAAGCTTTCTTT
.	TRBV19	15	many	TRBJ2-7	CASSLSGTGLYEQYF	TGTGCCAGTAGCCTTTCCGGGACTGGGCTGTACGAGCAGTACTTC
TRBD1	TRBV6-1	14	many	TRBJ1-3	CASSSDRVGNTIYF	TGTGCCAGCAGCTCTGACAGGGTTGGAAACACCATATATTTT
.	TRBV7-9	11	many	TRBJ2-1	CASSRYNEQFF	TGTGCCAGCAGCCGCTACAATGAGCAGTTCTTC
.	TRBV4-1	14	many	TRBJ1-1	CASSQYEGGTEAFF	TGCGCCAGCAGCCAATACGAAGGGGGCACTGAAGCTTTCTTT
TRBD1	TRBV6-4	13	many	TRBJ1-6	CASSGQADSPLHF	TGTGCCAGCAGCGGACAGGCGGATTCACCCCTCCACTTT
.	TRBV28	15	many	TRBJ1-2	CASRKRQISNYGYTF	TGTGCCAGCAGAAAGCGACAGATCTCTAACTATGGCTACACCTTC
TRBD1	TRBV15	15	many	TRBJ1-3	CATSINRGSGNTIYF	TGTGCCACCAGCATCAACAGGGGTTCTGGAAACACCATATATTTT
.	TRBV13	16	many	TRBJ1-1	CASSLWEGGGNTEAFF	TGTGCCAGCAGCTTATGGGAGGGTGGAGGGAACACTGAAGCTTTCTTT
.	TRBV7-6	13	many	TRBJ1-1	CASSLQRYTEAFF	TGTGCCAGCAGCTTGCAGAGGTACACTGAAGCTTTCTTT
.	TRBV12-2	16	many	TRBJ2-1	CASRFTPGELYNEQFF	TGTGCAAGTCGCTTTACACCGGGGGAATTGTACAATGAGCAGTTCTTC
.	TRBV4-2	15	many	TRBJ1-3	CASSQEATAGNTIYF	TGTGCCAGCAGCCAAGAAGCGACAGCTGGAAACACCATATATTTT
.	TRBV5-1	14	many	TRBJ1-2	CASRLGRANYGYTF	TGCGCCAGCAGACTTGGTCGGGCTAACTATGGCTACACCTTC
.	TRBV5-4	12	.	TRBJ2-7	CASSLTSTEQYF	TGTGCCAGCAGCTTGACTTCCACCGAGCAGTACTTC
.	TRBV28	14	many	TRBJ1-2	CASTSAGRSYGYTF	TGTGCCAGCACCTCGGCAGGGAGGAGCTATGGCTACACCTTC
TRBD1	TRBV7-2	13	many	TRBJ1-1	CASKGQPYTEAFF	TGTGCCAGCAAGGGACAGCCGTACACTGAAGCTTTCTTT
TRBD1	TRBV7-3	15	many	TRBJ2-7	CASSLAGQAGNEQYF	TGTGCCAGCAGCTTAGCGGGACAGGCGGGTAACGAGCAGTACTTC
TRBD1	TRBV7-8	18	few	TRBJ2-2	CASSLRDRDYSNTGELFF	TGTGCCAGCAGTCTTCGGGACAGGGACTATTCGAACACCGGGGAGCTGTTTTTT
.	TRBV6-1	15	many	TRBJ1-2	CASREGEAANYGYTF	TGTGCCAGCAGAGAGGGAGAAGCAGCTAACTATGGCTACACCTTC
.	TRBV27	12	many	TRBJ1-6	CASSRHNSPLHF	TGTGCCAGCAGTCGTCATAATTCACCCCTCCACTTT
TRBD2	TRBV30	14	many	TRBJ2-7	CAWSDNSGGYEQYF	TGTGCCTGGAGCGACAATAGCGGGGGTTACGAGCAGTACTTC
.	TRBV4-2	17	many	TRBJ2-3	CASSQVPQMSSTDTQYF	TGTGCCAGCAGCCAAGTACCACAGATGTCTAGCACAGATACGCAGTATTTT
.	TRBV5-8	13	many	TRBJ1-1	CASRSGVLIGAFF	TGTGCCAGCAGGTCCGGGGTTCTTATTGGGGCTTTCTTT
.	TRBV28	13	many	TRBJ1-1	CASSLWGGTEAFF	TGTGCCAGCAGCCTTTGGGGAGGGACTGAAGCTTTCTTT
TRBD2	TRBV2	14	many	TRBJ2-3	CASSGGLAPDTQYF	TGTGCCAGCAGCGGGGGACTAGCGCCAGATACGCAGTATTTT
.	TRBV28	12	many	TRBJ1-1	CASSLRDLEAFF	TGTGCCAGCAGTTTAAGGGACTTAGAAGCTTTCTTT
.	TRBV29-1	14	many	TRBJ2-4	CSVETSQAKNIQYF	TGCAGCGTTGAAACTAGTCAAGCCAAAAACATTCAGTACTTC
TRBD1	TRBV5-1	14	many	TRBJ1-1	CASSAGTGETEAFF	TGCGCCAGCAGCGCGGGGACAGGGGAAACTGAAGCTTTCTTT
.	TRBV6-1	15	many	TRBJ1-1	CASSEAPYKNTEAFF	TGTGCCAGCAGTGAAGCGCCTTACAAGAACACTGAAGCTTTCTTT
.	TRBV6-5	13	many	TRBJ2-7	CASSYEGLREQYF	TGTGCCAGCAGTTACGAGGGATTGAGAGAGCAGTACTTC
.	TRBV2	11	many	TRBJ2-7	CASGLSYEQYF	TGTGCCAGCGGGCTTTCCTACGAGCAGTACTTC
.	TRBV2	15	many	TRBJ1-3	CASMREANIGNTIYF	TGTGCCAGCATGAGGGAAGCCAACATTGGAAACACCATATATTTT
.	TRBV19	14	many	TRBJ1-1	CASTWNEGRTEAFF	TGTGCCAGTACTTGGAACGAGGGCCGGACTGAAGCTTTCTTT
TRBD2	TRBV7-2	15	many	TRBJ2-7	CASSLLGGGALEQYF	TGTGCCAGCAGCTTATTGGGCGGGGGGGCGCTGGAGCAGTACTTC
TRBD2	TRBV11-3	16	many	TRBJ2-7	CASSFSFGGKAYEQYF	TGTGCCAGCAGCTTCTCTTTCGGGGGGAAGGCCTACGAGCAGTACTTC
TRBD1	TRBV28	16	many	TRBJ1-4	CASSPSGTARNEKLFF	TGTGCCAGCAGTCCCTCAGGGACAGCGCGTAATGAAAAACTGTTTTTT
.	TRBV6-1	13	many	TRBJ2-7	CASTGLVVYEQYF	TGTGCCAGCACTGGACTGGTGGTCTACGAGCAGTACTTC
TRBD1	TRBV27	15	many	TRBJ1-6	CASSLPGQPNSPLHF	TGTGCCAGCAGTCTGCCGGGACAGCCAAATTCACCCCTCCACTTT